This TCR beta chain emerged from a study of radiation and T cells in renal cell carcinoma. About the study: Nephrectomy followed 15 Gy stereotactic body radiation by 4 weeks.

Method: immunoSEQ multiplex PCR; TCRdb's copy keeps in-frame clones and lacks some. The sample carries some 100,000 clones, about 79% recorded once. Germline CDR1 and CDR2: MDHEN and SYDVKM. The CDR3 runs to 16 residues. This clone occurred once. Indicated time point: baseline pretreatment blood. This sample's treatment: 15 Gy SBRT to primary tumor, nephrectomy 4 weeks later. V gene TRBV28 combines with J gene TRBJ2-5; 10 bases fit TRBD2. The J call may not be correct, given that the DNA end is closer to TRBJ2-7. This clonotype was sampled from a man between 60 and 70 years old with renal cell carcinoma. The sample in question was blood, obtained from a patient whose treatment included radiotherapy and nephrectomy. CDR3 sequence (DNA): TGTGCCAGCCGCCCTGGGGGGACTAGCGCAACCTACGAGCAGTACTTC. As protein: CASRPGGTSATYEQYF.